These 32 T cell receptor beta chains were all obtained from the same sample, sequenced in a study of graft-versus-host responses after intestinal transplantation. Produced via immunoSEQ multiplex PCR; TCRdb's table is partial and in-frame only. The table lists over 10,000 clones, approximately 93% of them singletons. The sample was PBMCs, taken about 34 months after intestinal transplantation. Source of these receptors: a human patient who received an intestinal transplant, so some T cells may come from the graft donor.

The gene calls are TRBV11-2 and TRBJ2-3; D may be TRBD1 (6 bases). V was clipped by 7 bases and J by 2 bases, with 16 bases between them. The CDR3 covers 15 residues. Per germline, CDR1 SGHAT and CDR2 FQNNGV. The CDR3 DNA follows: TGTGCCAGCATCCCCATAAGGGGGTTCACAGATACGCAGTATTTT. Amino acid sequence: CASIPIRGFTDTQYF. The entire variable domain, with the rest obtained from reference TRBV11-2 and TRBJ2-3, is as follows: EAGVAQSPRYKIIEKRQSVAFWCNPISGHATLYWYQQILGQGPKLLIQFQNNGVVDDSQLPKDRFSAERLKGVDSTLKIQPAKLEDSAVYLCASIPIRGFTDTQYFGPGTRLTVL.

The chain links TRBV29-1 to TRBJ2-1; D is unresolved. V lost 6 bases to trimming and J lost 0 bases, with 9 bases between them. Germline V CDR1 and CDR2: SQVTM, ANQGSEA. The CDR3 length is 13 residues. The CDR3 here is CSVRTSSYNEQFF. The CDR3 DNA is TGCAGCGTCCGCACCAGCTCCTACAATGAGCAGTTCTTC.

The gene calls are TRBV5-8 and TRBJ1-2, with TRBD1 as a possible D gene (6 bases). The V and J ends lost 7 bases and 4 bases respectively, with 11 bases between them. The CDR3 totals 12 residues. Germline V gene data show CDR1 as SGHTS and CDR2 as YDEGEE. CDR3 sequence reads: CASGRGSYGYTF. CDR3 coding DNA: TGTGCCAGCGGCAGGGGCTCCTATGGCTACACCTTC. The full variable domain, completed using reference TRBV5-8 and TRBJ1-2, is EAGVTQSPTHLIKTRGQQATLRCSPISGHTSVYWYQQALGLGLQFLLWYDEGEERNRGNFPPRFSGRQFPNYSSELNVNALELEDSALYLCASGRGSYGYTFGSGTRLTVV.

This rearrangement joins TRBV9 to TRBJ2-7; D may be TRBD1 (5 bases). The germline V gene encodes CDR1 SGDLS and CDR2 YYNGEE. The V and J ends lost 4 bases and 2 bases respectively, with 13 bases between them. The CDR3 has 14 residues. CDR3 coding DNA: TGTGCCAGCAGCCCGCTAGGGGTACCCTACGAGCAGTACTTC. Translated: CASSPLGVPYEQYF.

A note on this clone: Its ends do not fully match the called genes, so a read error is possible. The chain has TRBV7-3 and TRBJ2-1; TRBD2 might be the D (5 bases). The CDR3 extends over 16 amino acids. Germline CDR1 is SGHTA and CDR2 is FQGTGA. The CDR3 DNA reads TGTGCCAGCAGCCTAACAAGGACGGGGACCTACAATGAGCAGTTCTTC. This sequence encodes CASSLTRTGTYNEQFF.

V gene TRBV4-1 combines with J gene TRBJ1-1, with D perhaps TRBD1 (5 bases). Trimming took off 1 base at V and 3 bases at J, with 12 bases between the two ends. The CDR3 runs 15 residues. Looked up from germline, CDR1 is MGHRA and CDR2 is YSYEKL. CDR3 amino acids: CASSQGRGVDTEAFF. The CDR3 region has the DNA TGCGCCAGCAGCCAAGGCCGGGGGGTAGACACTGAAGCTTTCTTT.

In this sample, this clone turned up a few times. The rearrangement joins TRBV5-1 to TRBJ1-1; 10 bases are shared with TRBD1. V dropped 4 bases and J dropped 4; count of bases not matched to a gene: 7. This CDR3 comprises 15 residues. CDR1 is SGHRS, CDR2 YFSETQ, per germline. The DNA of the CDR3 is TGCGCCAGCAGCCCGGGACAGGGGACAGGCACTGAAGCTTTCTTT. This encodes CASSPGQGTGTEAFF.

The chain joins TRBV6-4 to TRBJ2-2; unclear D gene. V was clipped by 3 bases and J by 4 bases, with 3 bases between them. The CDR3 runs to 12 residues. The germline V gene has CDR1 MRHNA and CDR2 SNTAGT. CDR3 region: CASSERTGELFF. The DNA of the CDR3 is TGTGCCAGCAGTGAGCGCACCGGGGAGCTGTTTTTT.

V is TRBV4-1 and J is TRBJ2-7; tentatively, D is TRBD2 (5 bases). The length of the CDR3 is 15 residues. V was clipped by 1 base and J by 5 bases, with 15 bases between them. CDR1 and CDR2 from the germline V gene are MGHRA and YSYEKL. The CDR3 DNA reads as TGCGCCAGCAGCCAAGGGGTCCGGGATAGCGACGAGCAGTACTTC. This encodes CASSQGVRDSDEQYF.

The chain combines TRBV5-4 with TRBJ2-7, with 7 positions matching TRBD2. CDR1 and CDR2 (germline): SGHNT, YYREEE (reference sequence). CDR3 length: 15 residues. With V trimmed by 2 bases and J by 3 bases, 8 bases remained unmatched. CDR3 loop: CASSLDSRGFYEQYF. CDR3 nucleotide sequence: TGTGCCAGCAGCTTAGACTCGCGGGGGTTCTACGAGCAGTACTTC.

The V call is TRBV7-9, the J call TRBJ2-3, with D tentatively TRBD2 (5 bases). This CDR3 contains 15 residues. V gave up 6 bases and J gave up 2 bases, with 15 bases separating them. Germline V gene sequence: CDR1 SEHNR, CDR2 FQNEAQ (reference sequence). The CDR3 DNA reads TGTGCCAGCAGGGAGGCGGACTTCTTCACAGATACGCAGTATTTT. It specifies CASREADFFTDTQYF.

The V and J genes are TRBV7-8 and TRBJ1-2, with 8 bases that match TRBD1. Trimming removed 1 base from V and 5 bases from J; junction bases left unmatched: 12. This CDR3 has 17 residues. Germline CDR1 is SGHVS and CDR2 is FQNEAQ. CDR3 nucleotides: TGTGCCAGCAGCTTAGGCCCTATCGGACAGGGAATGTATGGCTACACCTTC. This gives the protein CASSLGPIGQGMYGYTF.

The chain links TRBV9 to TRBJ2-1; 7 positions match TRBD2. The germline V gene has CDR1 SGDLS and CDR2 YYNGEE. V trimming: 3 bases; J trimming: 7 bases; junction bases outside the gene matches: 16. The length of the CDR3 is 17 residues. The CDR3 here is CASSAFATSAPPNEQFF. The CDR3 DNA reads as TGTGCCAGCAGCGCCTTCGCCACTAGCGCCCCACCAAATGAGCAGTTCTTC. Full variable domain (rest looked up from reference TRBV9 and TRBJ2-1): DSGVTQTPKHLITATGQRVTLRCSPRSGDLSVYWYQQSLDQGLQFLIQYYNGEERAKGNILERFSAQQFPDLHSELNLSSLELGDSALYFCASSAFATSAPPNEQFFGPGTRLTVL.

This chain links TRBV7-6 with TRBJ2-2; 10 bases line up with TRBD1. After removal of 2 bases from V and 3 bases from J, the junction contained 9 bases not matched to a gene. The length of the CDR3 is 18 residues. The germline CDR1 and CDR2 sequences are SGHVS and FNYEAQ. CDR3 sequence: CASSLTRPGQGYTGELFF. DNA for the CDR3: TGTGCCAGCAGCTTAACCCGACCGGGACAGGGGTACACCGGGGAGCTGTTTTTT.

The J gene is TRBJ2-7, the V gene TRBV27; D may correspond to TRBD1 or TRBD2 (6 bases each). Germline loops: CDR1 MNHEY, CDR2 SMNVEV (reference sequence). There are 15 residues in the CDR3. Trimming left V 1 base short and J 7 bases short, with 17 bases between. This chain's CDR3 is CASSLWASDQGEQYF. CDR3 bases: TGTGCCAGCAGTTTATGGGCTAGCGATCAGGGGGAGCAGTACTTC.

The V call is TRBV5-1, the J call TRBJ2-3, with D perhaps matching TRBD1 or TRBD2 (5 bases each). This CDR3 has 13 residues. Deletions cut 6 bases from V and 4 bases from J, with 12 bases between. The germline CDR1 and CDR2 sequences are SGHRS and YFSETQ. CDR3 sequence (DNA): TGCGCCAGCACGGGGCAGGCGGCAGATACGCAGTATTTT. Protein product: CASTGQAADTQYF.

The chain employs TRBV19 and TRBJ2-5; D might be TRBD1 (6 bases). Matching the DNA end better, TRBJ2-7 makes the J call doubtful. The germline V gene has CDR1 LNHDA and CDR2 SQIVND (reference sequence). This CDR3 is 14 amino acids long. This CDR3 is CASSSPGHSYEQYF. In nucleotides, the CDR3 is TGTGCCAGTAGTTCCCCGGGACACTCCTACGAGCAGTACTTC.

This clone was observed a single time. V usage is TRBV7-9 and J usage is TRBJ2-5; TRBD2 agrees at 12 bases. The J segment lost 7 bases and the V segment lost 1 base, leaving 13 bases of the junction unmatched. The CDR3 sequence is 18 residues long. Looked up from germline, CDR1 is SEHNR and CDR2 is FQNEAQ (reference sequence). The chain's CDR3 is CASSLDGGLAGTRGTQYF. The CDR3, as DNA: TGTGCCAGCAGCTTAGACGGCGGACTAGCGGGGACCCGGGGGACCCAGTACTTC.

In this sample, this clone turned up once. The CDR3 nucleotides read TGTGCCAGCAGCCCTAGAGGTTATTCCGACACTGAAGCTTTCTTT. It yields the protein CASSPRGYSDTEAFF. This sequence joins TRBV11-2 and TRBJ1-1; no definite D call. In germline, CDR1 is SGHAT, CDR2 FQNNGV. The CDR3 has 15 residues. V was pared by 5 bases and J by 3 bases, with 16 bases between.

This clone was recorded only once. The chain links TRBV6-6 to TRBJ2-7, with D unclear. Germline V gives CDR1 MNHNY, CDR2 SVGAGI (reference sequence). The CDR3 is 12 residues long. Trimming stripped 7 bases from V and 2 bases from J, with 9 bases between. CDR3 residues: CASTPGPYEQYF. The CDR3 region has the DNA TGTGCCAGCACCCCTGGCCCCTACGAGCAGTACTTC.

In this sample, this clone turned up once. The chain carries TRBV13 and TRBJ2-7, with D possibly TRBD2 on 5 matching bases. The CDR3 is 13 amino acids. The V end lost 8 bases, the J end lost 6 bases, and 17 bases lay between the germline ends. Germline values: CDR1 PRHDT, CDR2 FYEKMQ (reference sequence). The CDR3 bases are TGTGCCAGCGAGGGTAGAAATGCGGGCGAGCAGTACTTC. This codes for CASEGRNAGEQYF.

The genes are TRBV5-1 and TRBJ1-1, with TRBD1 matching 7 bases. V was clipped by 0 bases and J by 0 bases; unmatched bases: 2. The CDR3 covers 15 residues. Germline assignment: CDR1 SGHRS and CDR2 YFSETQ. The CDR3 DNA reads as TGCGCCAGCAGCTTGGGACAGGGAGTGAACACTGAAGCTTTCTTT. It specifies CASSLGQGVNTEAFF.

The chain joins TRBV18 to TRBJ1-2; perhaps TRBD1 as D (5 bases). Germline V CDR1 and CDR2: KGHSH, LQKENI. Between the trimmed V and J ends, which lost 3 bases and 4 bases, there was a span of 12 bases. This CDR3 is built from 14 residues. The CDR3, as DNA: TGTGCCAGCTCACCGCAAACCGGGACCTATGGCTACACCTTC. Its protein product is CASSPQTGTYGYTF. Together with reference TRBV18 and TRBJ1-2, the CDR3 gives the full variable domain: NAGVMQNPRHLVRRRGQEARLRCSPMKGHSHVYWYRQLPEEGLKFMVYLQKENIIDESGMPKERFSAEFPKEGPSILRIQQVVRGDSAAYFCASSPQTGTYGYTFGSGTRLTVV.

The J gene is TRBJ2-1, the V gene TRBV11-3, with a possible D match to TRBD2 (7 bases). Per the germline V gene, CDR1 is SGHNT and CDR2 is YENEEA. The ends were cut back, 1 base at V and 3 bases at J, with 16 bases in the middle. The CDR3 has 17 residues. The CDR3 DNA follows: TGTGCCAGCAGCTTAGCCCCGGAGGGGGGGTACTACAATGAGCAGTTCTTC. Its translation is CASSLAPEGGYYNEQFF. The whole variable domain, filled in from reference TRBV11-3 and TRBJ2-1, reads EAGVVQSPRYKIIEKKQPVAFWCNPISGHNTLYWYLQNLGQGPELLIRYENEEAVDDSQLPKDRFSAERLKGVDSTLKIQPAELGDSAVYLCASSLAPEGGYYNEQFFGPGTRLTVL.

The chain is built from TRBV20-1 and TRBJ2-5; D gene ambiguous. Germline V gives CDR1 DFQATT, CDR2 SNEGSKA (reference sequence). The CDR3 extends over 10 amino acids. The ends were cut back, 3 bases at V and 5 bases at J, with 4 bases in the middle. The CDR3 loop is CSARRETQYF. Here the CDR3 DNA reads TGCAGTGCTAGGAGGGAGACCCAGTACTTC.

The chain is built from TRBV5-1 and TRBJ2-7; TRBD2 might be the D (6 bases). The CDR3 contains 15 residues. Germline CDR1 is SGHRS and CDR2 is YFSETQ. Between the trimmed V and J ends, which lost 4 bases and 0 bases, there was a span of 14 bases. The CDR3 here is CASSALGDSSYEQYF. As DNA, the CDR3 is TGCGCCAGCAGCGCCCTCGGGGACTCCTCCTACGAGCAGTACTTC.

This chain connects TRBV7-9 to TRBJ1-6; D unresolved. The CDR3 is 14 amino acids. Germline assignment: CDR1 SEHNR and CDR2 FQNEAQ (reference sequence). The V and J ends lost 5 bases and 12 bases respectively, with 17 bases between them. Written as DNA, the CDR3 is TGTGCCAGCAGCCCGACCGGATTCATCGGACCCCTCCACTTT. This codes for CASSPTGFIGPLHF.

This clone appeared once. The CDR3 loop reads CASSFGWGVETQYF. CDR3 nucleotides: TGTGCCAGCAGCTTTGGTTGGGGGGTAGAGACCCAGTACTTC. V usage is TRBV5-6 and J usage is TRBJ2-5, with D perhaps TRBD2 (6 bases). The length of the CDR3 is 14 residues. In germline, CDR1 is SGHDT, CDR2 YYEEEE. Deletions cut 2 bases from V and 4 bases from J, with 12 bases between. The full variable domain, in which reference TRBV5-6 and TRBJ2-5 provide the parts outside the CDR3, is DAGVTQSPTHLIKTRGQQVTLRCSPKSGHDTVSWYQQALGQGPQFIFQYYEEEERQRGNFPDRFSGHQFPNYSSELNVNALLLGDSALYLCASSFGWGVETQYFGPGTRLLVL.

V and J are TRBV4-2 and TRBJ2-2; D uncertain. CDR1 and CDR2 from the germline V gene are LGHNA and YNFKEQ. This CDR3 is built from 17 residues. V gave up 4 bases and J gave up 1 base, with 16 bases separating them. The CDR3 nucleotides read TGTGCCAGCAGCCCCAAACCCTTGGACCAGAACACCGGGGAGCTGTTTTTT. Protein product: CASSPKPLDQNTGELFF.

The V gene is TRBV9, the J gene TRBJ1-1; no clear D gene. Germline CDR1 is SGDLS and CDR2 is YYNGEE. V lost 0 bases to trimming and J lost 2 bases, with 14 bases between them. The CDR3 loop spans 16 amino acids. This chain's CDR3 is CASSVDPLGSNTEAFF. In DNA, the CDR3 is TGTGCCAGCAGCGTAGATCCCCTAGGATCCAACACTGAAGCTTTCTTT.

The chain couples TRBV7-3 to TRBJ1-2, with TRBD1 matching over 9 bases. Trimming at V came to 2 bases and at J to 4 bases, leaving 11 bases not matched to a gene. This CDR3 contains 17 residues. Germline V gene lookup returns CDR1 SGHTA and CDR2 FQGTGA. In nucleotides, the CDR3 is TGTGCCAGCAGCTTAGGGGACAGGGTTGCCCCTGGCTATGGCTACACCTTC. Amino acids: CASSLGDRVAPGYGYTF.

The chain joins TRBV5-6 to TRBJ1-6; the D is unclear. The CDR3 loop spans 15 amino acids. Germline values: CDR1 SGHDT, CDR2 YYEEEE. V lost 2 bases and J 5 bases, leaving 11 bases between the germline ends. CDR3 nucleotides: TGTGCCAGCAGCTTTGGAGGCCCCCATAATTCACCCCTCCACTTT. Translation gives CASSFGGPHNSPLHF.